A selection of T cell receptor beta chains follows, all from one sample in a study of blood T cell repertoires in COVID-19. The assay was immunoSEQ multiplex PCR, and TCRdb's table has in-frame clones only and misses some. The table shows 180,000 or so clones, with 87% occurring only once. Sample: peripheral blood. The receptors were sampled from a man aged 35-49 years with active or convalescent COVID-19. Both conserved end residues are part of each CDR3. Fields, in order: D gene, V gene, clone size, J gene, CDR3 protein, CDR3 DNA. A D gene is named only where the DNA matches it firmly. Size is omitted from some rows. Given values are once, few, many or a class for expanded clones.

d_gene: .; v_gene: TRBV9; abundance: .; j_gene: TRBJ2-1; CDR3aa: CASSVEPSSYNEQFF; CDR3nt: TGTGCCAGCAGCGTTGAGCCGAGCTCCTACAATGAGCAGTTCTTC
d_gene: .; v_gene: TRBV30; abundance: few; j_gene: TRBJ1-2; CDR3aa: CALGRDGYTF; CDR3nt: TGTGCCTTAGGGAGGGATGGCTACACCTTC
d_gene: .; v_gene: TRBV5-1; abundance: few; j_gene: TRBJ1-1; CDR3aa: CASSLEANTEAFF; CDR3nt: TGCGCCAGCAGCTTGGAAGCGAACACTGAAGCTTTCTTT
d_gene: TRBD1; v_gene: TRBV7-9; abundance: .; j_gene: TRBJ2-1; CDR3aa: CASSFPGQGQNEQFF; CDR3nt: TGTGCCAGCAGCTTCCCGGGACAGGGGCAAAATGAGCAGTTCTTC
d_gene: .; v_gene: TRBV19; abundance: .; j_gene: TRBJ1-2; CDR3aa: CASIHTSANYGYTF; CDR3nt: TGTGCCAGTATTCACACCTCTGCTAACTATGGCTACACCTTC
d_gene: TRBD1; v_gene: TRBV5-1; abundance: once; j_gene: TRBJ1-2; CDR3aa: CASSSDRGYGYTF; CDR3nt: TGCGCCAGCAGCTCGGACAGGGGCTATGGCTACACCTTC
d_gene: TRBD1; v_gene: TRBV10-3; abundance: once; j_gene: TRBJ2-5; CDR3aa: CAISEGQGGIQETQYF; CDR3nt: TGTGCCATCAGTGAGGGACAGGGGGGCATTCAAGAGACCCAGTACTTC
d_gene: TRBD1; v_gene: TRBV2; abundance: .; j_gene: TRBJ1-3; CDR3aa: CASSRGPSGNTIYF; CDR3nt: TGTGCCAGCAGTAGGGGGCCTTCTGGAAACACCATATATTTT
d_gene: .; v_gene: TRBV19; abundance: .; j_gene: TRBJ1-4; CDR3aa: CASGTSLNEKLFF; CDR3nt: TGTGCCAGTGGGACAAGCCTCAATGAAAAACTGTTTTTT
d_gene: TRBD1; v_gene: TRBV5-1; abundance: .; j_gene: TRBJ2-7; CDR3aa: CASSLVETRDSSYEQYF; CDR3nt: TGCGCCAGCAGCTTGGTGGAAACTCGGGACAGCTCCTACGAGCAGTACTTC
d_gene: .; v_gene: TRBV3-1/TRBV3-2; abundance: .; j_gene: TRBJ1-6; CDR3aa: CASSQDLISVSSYNSPLHF; CDR3nt: TGTGCCAGCAGCCAAGACCTTATCAGCGTAAGCTCCTATAATTCACCCCTCCACTTT
d_gene: .; v_gene: TRBV6-5; abundance: .; j_gene: TRBJ2-7; CDR3aa: CASSYSGSSSYEQYF; CDR3nt: TGTGCCAGCAGTTACTCGGGCAGTAGCTCCTACGAGCAGTACTTC
d_gene: TRBD1; v_gene: TRBV28; abundance: .; j_gene: TRBJ1-1; CDR3aa: CASSLTGVTEAFF; CDR3nt: TGTGCCAGCAGTTTAACAGGGGTCACTGAAGCTTTCTTT
d_gene: TRBD1; v_gene: TRBV11-2; abundance: .; j_gene: TRBJ1-1; CDR3aa: CASSPGTGALMNTEAFF; CDR3nt: TGTGCCAGCAGCCCGGGGACAGGGGCCCTTATGAACACTGAAGCTTTCTTT
d_gene: TRBD1; v_gene: TRBV3-1/TRBV3-2; abundance: .; j_gene: TRBJ1-6; CDR3aa: CASSQRGQGTGSPLHF; CDR3nt: TGTGCCAGCAGCCAACGGGGACAGGGGACGGGTTCACCCCTCCACTTT
d_gene: .; v_gene: TRBV12-5; abundance: .; j_gene: TRBJ2-7; CDR3aa: CASGPPTEFMVCEQYF; CDR3nt: TGTGCTAGTGGACCCCCGACGGAGTTTATGGTGTGTGAGCAGTACTTC
d_gene: .; v_gene: TRBV5-8; abundance: .; j_gene: TRBJ2-2; CDR3aa: CASSLAGVNTGELFF; CDR3nt: TGTGCCAGCAGCTTGGCAGGTGTGAACACCGGGGAGCTGTTTTTT
d_gene: .; v_gene: TRBV4-1; abundance: .; j_gene: TRBJ1-5; CDR3aa: CASSTGRRQDSNQPQHF; CDR3nt: TGCGCCAGCAGCACAGGGCGCAGACAGGATAGCAATCAGCCCCAGCATTTT
d_gene: .; v_gene: TRBV2; abundance: .; j_gene: TRBJ1-1; CDR3aa: CASSEAGVRSTEAFF; CDR3nt: TGTGCCAGCAGTGAAGCGGGAGTACGGAGCACTGAAGCTTTCTTT
d_gene: TRBD2; v_gene: TRBV4-3; abundance: .; j_gene: TRBJ2-3; CDR3aa: CASSLLSGGGTDTQYF; CDR3nt: TGCGCCAGCAGTCTACTTAGCGGGGGGGGCACAGATACGCAGTATTTT
d_gene: TRBD1; v_gene: TRBV19; abundance: .; j_gene: TRBJ1-5; CDR3aa: CASILTGGWNQPQHF; CDR3nt: TGTGCCAGTATCCTGACAGGGGGCTGGAATCAGCCCCAGCATTTT
d_gene: .; v_gene: TRBV1; abundance: .; j_gene: TRBJ2-7; CDR3aa: CTSSPENSRDRGFCEQYF; CDR3nt: TGCACCAGCAGCCCAGAGAACTCAAGGGACAGGGGGTTCTGCGAGCAGTACTTC
d_gene: .; v_gene: TRBV20-1; abundance: .; j_gene: TRBJ1-2; CDR3aa: CSASQYAGAGYGYTF; CDR3nt: TGCAGTGCTAGTCAGTACGCGGGGGCTGGCTATGGCTACACCTTC
d_gene: TRBD1; v_gene: TRBV25-1; abundance: .; j_gene: TRBJ1-1; CDR3aa: CASSANRIQGSTEAFF; CDR3nt: TGTGCCAGCAGTGCGAACAGAATACAGGGGAGCACTGAAGCTTTCTTT
d_gene: .; v_gene: TRBV10-3; abundance: .; j_gene: TRBJ2-4; CDR3aa: CAISESQTGENIQYF; CDR3nt: TGTGCCATCAGTGAGTCGCAGACAGGAGAAAACATTCAGTACTTC
d_gene: .; v_gene: TRBV4-2; abundance: few; j_gene: TRBJ1-6; CDR3aa: CASSPTRDSPLHF; CDR3nt: TGTGCCAGCAGCCCCACCAGGGATTCACCCCTCCACTTT
d_gene: TRBD2; v_gene: TRBV11-3; abundance: once; j_gene: TRBJ2-3; CDR3aa: CASSLGLAGTTDTQYF; CDR3nt: TGTGCCAGCAGCTTAGGACTAGCGGGGACCACAGATACGCAGTATTTT
d_gene: .; v_gene: TRBV5-1; abundance: .; j_gene: TRBJ1-3; CDR3aa: CASSLGGAGNTIYF; CDR3nt: TGCGCCAGCAGCTTGGGGGGAGCTGGAAACACCATATATTTT
d_gene: .; v_gene: TRBV11-2; abundance: .; j_gene: TRBJ1-1; CDR3aa: CASSLEGLGGTEAFF; CDR3nt: TGTGCCAGCAGCTTAGAGGGCCTAGGGGGCACTGAAGCTTTCTTT
d_gene: .; v_gene: TRBV14; abundance: once; j_gene: TRBJ1-1; CDR3aa: CASSLGRRGNTEAFF; CDR3nt: TGTGCCAGCAGCCTTGGAAGACGGGGGAACACTGAAGCTTTCTTT
d_gene: .; v_gene: TRBV2; abundance: .; j_gene: TRBJ2-2; CDR3aa: CASLLGRNTGELFF; CDR3nt: TGTGCCAGCCTTCTGGGGCGGAACACCGGGGAGCTGTTTTTT
d_gene: .; v_gene: TRBV29-1; abundance: .; j_gene: TRBJ1-1; CDR3aa: CSVEGGMSHTEAFF; CDR3nt: TGCAGCGTTGAGGGGGGAATGAGTCACACTGAAGCTTTCTTT
d_gene: .; v_gene: TRBV6-2/TRBV6-3; abundance: .; j_gene: TRBJ1-5; CDR3aa: CASSGGGGGNQPQHF; CDR3nt: TGTGCCAGCAGTGGCGGGGGCGGCGGCAATCAGCCCCAGCATTTT
d_gene: .; v_gene: TRBV2; abundance: .; j_gene: TRBJ1-2; CDR3aa: CASSDRDYGYTF; CDR3nt: TGTGCCAGCAGTGATCGGGACTATGGCTACACCTTC
d_gene: .; v_gene: TRBV7-9; abundance: .; j_gene: TRBJ1-4; CDR3aa: CASSKDGGENEKLFF; CDR3nt: TGTGCCAGCAGCAAAGACGGAGGAGAAAATGAAAAACTGTTTTTT
d_gene: .; v_gene: TRBV15; abundance: .; j_gene: TRBJ1-1; CDR3aa: CATSIGGGMNTEAFF; CDR3nt: TGTGCCACCAGCATAGGCGGGGGGATGAACACTGAAGCTTTCTTT
d_gene: TRBD1; v_gene: TRBV5-1; abundance: .; j_gene: TRBJ2-7; CDR3aa: CASSLGTGVHEQYF; CDR3nt: TGCGCCAGCAGCTTAGGGACAGGGGTCCACGAGCAGTACTTC
d_gene: .; v_gene: TRBV6-1; abundance: .; j_gene: TRBJ1-6; CDR3aa: CASSEARGRYNSPLHF; CDR3nt: TGTGCCAGCAGTGAAGCGAGAGGGAGATATAATTCACCCCTCCACTTT
d_gene: TRBD2; v_gene: TRBV6-6; abundance: .; j_gene: TRBJ2-4; CDR3aa: CASSWTSGGTNIQYF; CDR3nt: TGTGCCAGCAGCTGGACTAGCGGGGGGACAAACATTCAGTACTTC
d_gene: .; v_gene: TRBV7-2; abundance: .; j_gene: TRBJ2-1; CDR3aa: CASSAARVLSYNEQFF; CDR3nt: TGTGCCAGCAGCGCGGCCAGGGTTTTATCCTACAATGAGCAGTTCTTC
d_gene: .; v_gene: TRBV6-5; abundance: .; j_gene: TRBJ1-2; CDR3aa: CASSYSSRLNYGYTF; CDR3nt: TGTGCCAGCAGTTACTCTAGTCGGTTAAACTATGGCTACACCTTC
d_gene: TRBD1; v_gene: TRBV7-8; abundance: .; j_gene: TRBJ1-4; CDR3aa: CASSLGRGNEKLFF; CDR3nt: TGTGCCAGCAGCTTGGGCAGGGGGAATGAAAAACTGTTTTTT
d_gene: TRBD2; v_gene: TRBV11-1; abundance: .; j_gene: TRBJ2-1; CDR3aa: CASSFWETSGGNEQFF; CDR3nt: TGTGCCAGCAGCTTTTGGGAGACTAGCGGTGGGAATGAGCAGTTCTTC
d_gene: .; v_gene: TRBV5-1; abundance: few; j_gene: TRBJ1-1; CDR3aa: CASSLDRPMNTEAFF; CDR3nt: TGCGCCAGCAGCTTGGACAGACCCATGAACACTGAAGCTTTCTTT
d_gene: .; v_gene: TRBV7-9; abundance: .; j_gene: TRBJ1-2; CDR3aa: CASSLSGQTNYGYTF; CDR3nt: TGTGCCAGCAGCTTAAGTGGACAGACTAACTATGGCTACACCTTC
d_gene: .; v_gene: TRBV9; abundance: .; j_gene: TRBJ2-5; CDR3aa: CASSVEGGQETQYF; CDR3nt: TGTGCCAGCAGCGTCGAGGGCGGCCAAGAGACCCAGTACTTC
d_gene: TRBD1; v_gene: TRBV6-5; abundance: .; j_gene: TRBJ1-5; CDR3aa: CASSRGQDPGQPQHF; CDR3nt: TGTGCCAGCAGTCGGGGACAGGACCCGGGTCAGCCCCAGCATTTT
d_gene: .; v_gene: TRBV27; abundance: .; j_gene: TRBJ1-1; CDR3aa: CASSLSRPDTEAFF; CDR3nt: TGTGCCAGCAGTTTATCCCGTCCTGACACTGAAGCTTTCTTT
d_gene: TRBD1; v_gene: TRBV5-5; abundance: .; j_gene: TRBJ1-3; CDR3aa: CASSLEQGAGNTIYF; CDR3nt: TGTGCCAGCAGCTTGGAGCAGGGGGCCGGAAACACCATATATTTT
d_gene: TRBD2; v_gene: TRBV7-8; abundance: .; j_gene: TRBJ2-7; CDR3aa: CASSLYPGLAGRSSYEQYF; CDR3nt: TGTGCCAGCAGCTTATACCCGGGACTAGCGGGGAGGAGCTCCTACGAGCAGTACTTC
d_gene: TRBD1; v_gene: TRBV12-5; abundance: once; j_gene: TRBJ1-3; CDR3aa: CASAPEGGIGNTIYF; CDR3nt: TGTGCTAGTGCCCCGGAAGGGGGCATTGGAAACACCATATATTTT
d_gene: .; v_gene: TRBV28; abundance: .; j_gene: TRBJ1-6; CDR3aa: CASRSQGHNSPLHF; CDR3nt: TGTGCCAGCAGATCACAGGGCCATAATTCACCCCTCCACTTT
d_gene: TRBD1; v_gene: TRBV11-2; abundance: .; j_gene: TRBJ1-2; CDR3aa: CASSLTGTGRDYGYTF; CDR3nt: TGTGCCAGCAGCTTAACCGGGACAGGGAGGGACTATGGCTACACCTTC
d_gene: .; v_gene: TRBV10-2; abundance: .; j_gene: TRBJ1-3; CDR3aa: CASFPGLLPGGDTIYF; CDR3nt: TGCGCCAGTTTCCCGGGACTCTTACCAGGCGGGGACACCATATATTTT
d_gene: .; v_gene: TRBV30; abundance: .; j_gene: TRBJ1-3; CDR3aa: CAWRRDSGNTIYF; CDR3nt: TGTGCCTGGCGCAGGGATTCTGGAAACACCATATATTTT
d_gene: TRBD1; v_gene: TRBV19; abundance: .; j_gene: TRBJ1-5; CDR3aa: CASSQPIKQGAFQPQHF; CDR3nt: TGTGCCAGTAGCCAACCCATTAAACAGGGGGCGTTTCAGCCCCAGCATTTT
d_gene: .; v_gene: TRBV12-3/TRBV12-4; abundance: .; j_gene: TRBJ1-1; CDR3aa: CASSPGQMTEAFF; CDR3nt: TGTGCCAGCAGCCCCGGACAAATGACTGAAGCTTTCTTT
d_gene: TRBD1; v_gene: TRBV5-4; abundance: .; j_gene: TRBJ2-3; CDR3aa: CASNQDRGADTQYF; CDR3nt: TGTGCCAGCAACCAGGACAGGGGTGCAGATACGCAGTATTTT
d_gene: .; v_gene: TRBV12-3/TRBV12-4; abundance: .; j_gene: TRBJ1-5; CDR3aa: CASRRGSNQPQHF; CDR3nt: TGTGCCAGCAGGCGGGGGAGCAATCAGCCCCAGCATTTT
d_gene: TRBD1; v_gene: TRBV4-3; abundance: .; j_gene: TRBJ1-2; CDR3aa: CASSQNRGGYGYTF; CDR3nt: TGCGCCAGCAGCCAGAACAGGGGCGGCTATGGCTACACCTTC